The 28 T cell receptor beta chains below come from one sample, sequenced in a study of blood T cell repertoires in COVID-19. Libraries were prepared by immunoSEQ multiplex PCR; TCRdb keeps only in-frame clonotypes and omits some of them. The sample holds 65,000 to 90,000 clones, less than 90% seen once. Sequencing was done on a sample of peripheral blood. Receptors originate from a man at least 80 years old with COVID-19, enrolled during active disease.

V and J are TRBV3-1 (or the pseudogene TRBV3-2) and TRBJ1-1; the match to TRBD1 covers 7 bases. J gave up 4 bases and V 4 bases, and 15 bases lay outside the gene matches. Germline assignment: CDR1 LGHDT and CDR2 YNNKEL (reference sequence). The CDR3 consists of 17 residues. The CDR3 protein is CASSRLHRGSGATEAFF. CDR3 in DNA: TGTGCCAGCAGCCGACTACACAGGGGCTCGGGGGCCACTGAAGCTTTCTTT.

V is TRBV18 and J is TRBJ1-1, with D maybe TRBD1 (6 bases). The CDR3 is 16 amino acids. Germline loops: CDR1 KGHSH, CDR2 LQKENI. The germline V and J ends were trimmed by 0 bases and 1 base, with 12 bases remaining between them. This chain's CDR3 is CASSPPPGASNTEAFF. The CDR3 nucleotides are TGTGCCAGCTCACCACCGCCAGGGGCTTCGAACACTGAAGCTTTCTTT.

The rearrangement links TRBV11-3 to TRBJ2-7; tentative D call: TRBD2 (6 bases). CDR3 length equals 15 residues. Trimming took off 0 bases at V and 1 base at J, with 10 bases between the two ends. Germline V gene lookup returns CDR1 SGHNT and CDR2 YENEEA. The CDR3 spells CASSLERGRSYEQYF. The CDR3 nucleotides are TGTGCCAGCAGCTTAGAGCGGGGCAGGTCCTACGAGCAGTACTTC.

The chain combines TRBV28 with TRBJ2-7; 7 nucleotides match TRBD2. Germline V gene sequence: CDR1 MDHEN, CDR2 SYDVKM. CDR3 size: 15 residues. V lost 2 bases, J lost 1 base, and 5 bases stayed unmatched. This CDR3 reads CASSLAGVPSYEQYF. CDR3 sequence (DNA): TGTGCCAGCAGTTTAGCGGGGGTCCCTTCCTACGAGCAGTACTTC.

V usage is TRBV29-1 and J usage is TRBJ2-7; 7 nucleotides agree with TRBD1. The germline gives CDR1 SQVTM, CDR2 ANQGSEA. The CDR3 runs to 13 residues. V gave up 1 base and J gave up 6 bases; unmatched junction bases: 6. CDR3 amino acids: CSVEVARGTEQYF. The CDR3 DNA is TGCAGCGTTGAAGTAGCCAGGGGGACCGAGCAGTACTTC.

The rearrangement joins TRBV27 to TRBJ2-3, with D possibly matching TRBD1 (6 bases). The CDR3 sequence is 13 residues long. Trimming pared 7 bases from V and 1 base from J, leaving 9 bases between. Germline loops: CDR1 MNHEY, CDR2 SMNVEV (reference sequence). The CDR3 DNA follows: TGTGCCAGCAAGGCAGGGGGCACAGATACGCAGTATTTT. Amino acids: CASKAGGTDTQYF.

The chain joins TRBV4-2 to TRBJ1-2, with D hard to call. The germline V gene encodes CDR1 LGHNA and CDR2 YNFKEQ. The CDR3 extends over 14 amino acids. Trimming took off 1 base at V and 7 bases at J, with 13 bases between the two ends. The CDR3 sequence is CASSQGGLNPGYTF. Here the CDR3 DNA reads TGTGCCAGCAGCCAAGGAGGGTTAAACCCTGGCTACACCTTC.

The gene calls are TRBV19 and TRBJ2-3; 11 nucleotides line up with TRBD1. Germline V gene data show CDR1 as LNHDA and CDR2 as SQIVND (reference sequence). V lost 5 bases and J lost 3; bases outside the gene matches: 7. This CDR3 has 16 amino acids. CDR3 loop: CASSPLGQGGTDTQYF. The CDR3 nucleotides are TGTGCCAGTAGTCCGTTGGGACAGGGGGGTACAGATACGCAGTATTTT. Filled out from reference TRBV19 and TRBJ2-3, the complete variable domain reads DGGITQSPKYLFRKEGQNVTLSCEQNLNHDAMYWYRQDPGQGLRLIYYSQIVNDFQKGDIAEGYSVSREKKESFPLTVTSAQKNPTAFYLCASSPLGQGGTDTQYFGPGTRLTVL.

The chain joins TRBV9 to TRBJ2-3; 9 bases are a match to TRBD2. V lost 0 bases, J lost 3 bases, and 5 bases stayed unmatched. The V gene's germline CDR1 is SGDLS and CDR2 YYNGEE. There are 16 residues in the CDR3. The CDR3 region is CASSVGRGGQTDTQYF. CDR3 coding DNA: TGTGCCAGCAGCGTAGGGCGGGGGGGACAGACAGATACGCAGTATTTT.

For this clone: This specimen includes other DNA sequences encoding the same CDR3. This chain uses TRBV2 with TRBJ1-5; 9 bases match TRBD1. Looked up from germline, CDR1 is SNHLY and CDR2 is FYNNEI. CDR3 length: 13 residues. Trimming took 4 bases from V and 5 from J; bases not matched to a gene: 0. The CDR3 here is CASSGQGDQPQHF. For the CDR3, the DNA is TGTGCCAGCAGTGGACAGGGGGATCAGCCCCAGCATTTT.

The rearrangement links TRBV9 to TRBJ1-2; the D gene is possibly TRBD1 (5 bases). Trimming cost V 1 base and J 8 bases, with 12 bases left between them. The V gene's germline CDR1 is SGDLS and CDR2 YYNGEE. The CDR3 is made up of 13 amino acids. CDR3 nucleotides: TGTGCCAGCAGCGTAACTGGGGCCGGGGGCTACACCTTC. Amino acid sequence: CASSVTGAGGYTF. The full variable domain, rest sourced from reference TRBV9 and TRBJ1-2, is DSGVTQTPKHLITATGQRVTLRCSPRSGDLSVYWYQQSLDQGLQFLIQYYNGEERAKGNILERFSAQQFPDLHSELNLSSLELGDSALYFCASSVTGAGGYTFGSGTRLTVV.

The chain employs TRBV2 and TRBJ1-2, with a tentative D call TRBD1 (5 bases). The V gene's germline CDR1 is SNHLY and CDR2 FYNNEI. The CDR3 covers 12 residues. V lost 4 bases and J lost 2, with 5 bases in between. DNA of the CDR3: TGTGCCAGCAGTGCAGGGAACTATGGCTACACCTTC. It codes for CASSAGNYGYTF.

The chain joins TRBV12-3 or TRBV12-4 to TRBJ2-5; possible D gene TRBD1, 5 bases. The CDR3 contains 12 residues. V shed 6 bases and J shed 5 bases, with 10 bases lying between them. CDR3 DNA sequence: TGTGCCAGCAGCCTCAGGGTTGAGACCCAGTACTTC. Translating it yields CASSLRVETQYF.

The chain links TRBV9 to TRBJ2-3; TRBD2 matches 8 bases. Per germline, CDR1 SGDLS and CDR2 YYNGEE. V gave up 0 bases and J gave up 6 bases; unmatched junction bases: 9. The CDR3 runs 16 residues. CDR3 amino acids: CASSVDPGGAGDTQYF. DNA of the CDR3: TGTGCCAGCAGCGTAGATCCCGGGGGGGCAGGGGATACGCAGTATTTT. Full variable domain (rest looked up from reference TRBV9 and TRBJ2-3): DSGVTQTPKHLITATGQRVTLRCSPRSGDLSVYWYQQSLDQGLQFLIQYYNGEERAKGNILERFSAQQFPDLHSELNLSSLELGDSALYFCASSVDPGGAGDTQYFGPGTRLTVL.

The chain has TRBV12-3 or TRBV12-4 and TRBJ1-2; 8 bases match TRBD1. This CDR3 has 13 residues. V lost 6 bases, J lost 8 bases, and 8 bases stayed unmatched. In DNA, the CDR3 is TGTGCCAGCAGAGAGACAGGGGTGAAAGGCTACACCTTC. Residues: CASRETGVKGYTF.

The gene calls are TRBV3-1 (or the pseudogene TRBV3-2) and TRBJ2-3; 7 bases are shared with TRBD1. Losses at the gene ends were 1 base for V and 1 base for J; bases not matched to a gene: 5. Germline V lookup: CDR1 LGHDT, CDR2 YNNKEL (reference sequence). The CDR3 length is 16 residues. The CDR3: CASSQVGGIGTDTQYF. The CDR3 bases are TGTGCCAGCAGCCAAGTAGGGGGCATTGGCACAGATACGCAGTATTTT.

The rearrangement uses TRBV19 and TRBJ1-1; D is perhaps TRBD1 (6 bases). V shed 1 base and J shed 1 base, with 13 bases lying between them. The CDR3 consists of 16 residues. From germline, CDR1 is LNHDA and CDR2 SQIVND (reference sequence). The CDR3 region is CASSIVGGGPNTEAFF. The CDR3 DNA reads as TGTGCCAGTAGTATAGTTGGGGGGGGGCCGAACACTGAAGCTTTCTTT.

The J gene is TRBJ2-5, the V gene TRBV4-2; the D gene is possibly TRBD1 (6 bases). This CDR3 has 15 amino acids. Trimming pared 0 bases from V and 1 base from J, leaving 9 bases between. Germline V CDR1 and CDR2: LGHNA, YNFKEQ. CDR3 sequence reads: CASSQDRGSQETQYF. In DNA form, the CDR3 reads TGTGCCAGCAGCCAAGACAGGGGAAGCCAAGAGACCCAGTACTTC.

This chain joins TRBV5-8 and TRBJ1-3, with D hard to call. Germline CDR1 reads SGHTS; CDR2 reads YDEGEE. The CDR3 runs 15 residues. Trimming took off 0 bases at V and 0 bases at J, with 7 bases between the two ends. CDR3 residues: CASSLARGSGNTIYF. As DNA, the CDR3 is TGTGCCAGCAGCTTGGCCCGGGGCTCTGGAAACACCATATATTTT.

This clone was observed a few times. The CDR3 DNA reads TGTGCCAGCAGCCCTGTGACAGGGACAAATCAGCCCCAGCATTTT. It is translated as CASSPVTGTNQPQHF. J is TRBJ1-5 and V is TRBV7-6; 7 bases are a match to TRBD1. The CDR3 has 15 amino acids. The V and J ends lost 5 bases and 4 bases, in that order; junction bases with no gene match: 8. Germline CDR1 and CDR2: SGHVS and FNYEAQ.

The table lists this clone with a count of one. The rearrangement links TRBV5-6 to TRBJ1-1; 10 bases align to TRBD1. The germline gives CDR1 SGHDT, CDR2 YYEEEE. The CDR3 consists of 12 residues. V lost 3 bases to trimming and J lost 11 bases; unmatched junction nucleotides: 4. CDR3 sequence reads: CASSSRQGAAFF. CDR3 bases: TGTGCCAGCAGCTCCCGACAGGGGGCTGCTTTCTTT.

Only a few counts were recorded for this clone. Within the sample, other DNA sequences also encode this same CDR3. The chain uses TRBV2 and TRBJ1-1; D call uncertain. Trimming pared 6 bases from V and 3 bases from J, leaving 5 bases between. The CDR3 loop spans 11 amino acids. Germline values: CDR1 SNHLY, CDR2 FYNNEI. Written as DNA, the CDR3 is TGTGCCAGCAGCGGGGACACTGAAGCTTTCTTT. Its protein is CASSGDTEAFF.

The chain recombines TRBV7-2 with TRBJ2-3; TRBD1 matches at 8 bases. The CDR3 length is 14 residues. Germline CDR1 reads SGHTA; CDR2 reads FQGNSA. Trimming removed 5 bases from V and 5 bases from J; junction bases left unmatched: 6. CDR3 nucleotide sequence: TGTGCCAGCAGCCCGGACAGGGCCGGAGATACGCAGTATTTT. This translates into CASSPDRAGDTQYF.

This clone was recorded only once. This rearrangement joins TRBV14 to TRBJ1-2, with D tentatively TRBD1 (6 bases). V lost 0 bases and J 9 bases, leaving 17 bases between the germline ends. CDR1 and CDR2 from the germline V gene are SGHDN and FVKESK. The CDR3 has 15 amino acids. CDR3 sequence: CASSQDRGRRGSYTF. The CDR3 DNA reads TGTGCCAGCAGCCAAGACAGGGGCCGCCGGGGTAGCTACACCTTC.

The chain combines TRBV5-6 with TRBJ2-5; D possibly corresponds to TRBD1 (6 bases). The CDR3 sequence is 17 residues long. Germline CDR1 and CDR2: SGHDT and YYEEEE. V dropped 5 bases and J dropped 4 bases, with 24 bases sitting between them. The CDR3 nucleotides read TGTGCCAGCAGTTTCAGCTATAGTACAGGGAATGGAGAGACCCAGTACTTC. Translating it yields CASSFSYSTGNGETQYF.

V and J are TRBV18 and TRBJ2-7; D is ambiguous. CDR1 and CDR2 (germline): KGHSH, LQKENI. This CDR3 is built from 14 residues. V was trimmed by 3 bases and J by 3 bases, leaving 12 bases between them. Here the CDR3 DNA reads TGTGCCAGCTCACCGTCCCAGTACCTCTACGAGCAGTACTTC. Translated, it gives CASSPSQYLYEQYF.

CDR3 DNA: TGCGCCAGCAGTGAGGACAGGGATGGGGAGCAGTTCTTC. It encodes CASSEDRDGEQFF. The rearrangement links TRBV10-1 to TRBJ2-1, with 7 bases matching TRBD1. The germline V gene encodes CDR1 WNHNN and CDR2 SYGVQD (reference sequence). This CDR3 has 13 residues. The trim removed 2 bases at V and 10 bases at J, leaving 5 bases unmatched.

In this sample, this clone turned up a few times. The V gene is TRBV28, the J gene TRBJ2-7, with TRBD2 identical over 7 bases. Germline CDR1 MDHEN, CDR2 SYDVKM. The CDR3 has 13 amino acids. Germline trimming cut 7 bases from V and 7 bases from J; bases unmatched to any gene: 10. The CDR3 region has the DNA TGTGCCAGCACCCGGAGCGGGGCTGAAGAGCAGTACTTC. Amino acid sequence: CASTRSGAEEQYF.